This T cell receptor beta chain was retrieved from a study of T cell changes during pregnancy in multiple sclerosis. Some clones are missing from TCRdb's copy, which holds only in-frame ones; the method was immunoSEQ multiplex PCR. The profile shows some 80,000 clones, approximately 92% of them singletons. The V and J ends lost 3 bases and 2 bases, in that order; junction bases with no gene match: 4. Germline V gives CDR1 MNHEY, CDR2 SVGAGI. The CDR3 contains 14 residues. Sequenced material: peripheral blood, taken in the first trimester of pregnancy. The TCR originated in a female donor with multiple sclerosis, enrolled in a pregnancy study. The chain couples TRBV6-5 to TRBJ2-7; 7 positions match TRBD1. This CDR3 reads CASSYRQGAYEQYF. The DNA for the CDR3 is TGTGCCAGCAGTTATCGACAGGGTGCCTACGAGCAGTACTTC.